The following is a T cell receptor (beta chain) sequence with its context. It has no known antigen specificity. No qualities accompany the bases; no much larger clone lies one base away. All diabetic patients met standard classification criteria for type 1 or type 2 diabetes, with glucose and C-peptide assessed by WHO-recommended methods. Donors were excluded if they had other autoimmune diseases or infections within the previous four weeks. Roughly 9.3 milliliters of peripheral blood were drawn from each participant. LymphoPrep density separation was used to isolate PBMCs. These reads were obtained on an Illumina MiSeq. TCRbeta CDR3 amplification used genomic DNA from the sorted T cell subsets as template. Multiplex PCR with 30 forward and 13 reverse primers amplified the TCRbeta CDR3 region. PCR products were purified with AMPure XP beads, after which indices and adaptors were added in a second approximately 25-cycle PCR. Libraries were gel-purified using the QIAquick Gel Extraction Kit before sequencing. The authors processed their data as follows. Paired-end reads were merged with FLASH and aligned to IMGT V, D and J germline references using IgBLAST. After reads whose alignment identity to germline references fell below 70% were discarded, 9 million to 12 million reads remained study-wide. CDR3 boundaries, reading frame and productivity were assigned following IMGT definitions. Highly-expanded clones were defined as clones making up 1% or more of reads, and normalized Shannon entropy was used to measure diversity. Unpaired two-tailed t-tests were used to test group differences in Shannon entropy. TCRdb reprocessing: public reads trimmed at Q25 with fastp, clones called with MiXCR, in-frame beta chains kept. Each record represents a unique CDR3 protein, reported with the most common genes and DNA among its rows. TCRdb, not the authors, supplied the V and J calls. The sample yields around 300,000 distinct CDR3 sequences; more than 40% were counted once. 12% to 15% of the sample is held by the ten biggest clonotypes.

This sample is part of a study of type 1 and type 2 diabetes patients (dated by TCRdb to the mid-2010s). With respect to the entire study: About 9 type 1 diabetes patients, four type 2 diabetes patients and roughly six nondiabetic controls were recruited in China to form the cohort. Throughout the study, CD4 or CD8 MicroBeads on MACS columns were used to positively select CD4+ and CD8+ T cells from PBMCs. Altogether, about 20 million paired-end reads were produced across the whole study. In the study, high-throughput sequencing was used to profile TCRbeta repertoires so that type 1 diabetes, type 2 diabetes and nondiabetic individuals could be compared. For the type 1 diabetes patients, the type 2 diabetes patients acted as a disease comparison group. When approximately 19-cycle amplification was compared with roughly 25-cycle amplification, V gene usage looked similar, suggesting that primer efficiencies were similar and PCR bias was random. The TCRbeta libraries underwent paired-end sequencing on Illumina HiSeq 2000 or MiSeq instruments. Broader findings and caveats from the paper: Few highly-expanded CD4+ clones, median one, were found in type 2 diabetes patients, accounting for a median around 4.1% of reads. Type 2 diabetes and control samples had highly correlated V and J gene usage patterns, with the correlation between samples averaging about 0.97. High diversity was shown by type 2 diabetes repertoires, and the diversity was significantly greater than that of type 1 diabetes repertoires in both CD4+ and CD8+ T cells. The study groups were not matched for age and gender, which could possibly have biased interpretation. Because only a limited number of T2D and control samples were sequenced, some T1D-only HECs might also appear in more T2D or control samples.

The germline V gene (reference sequence) supplies CDR1 LNHDA and CDR2 SQIVND. Counted from cysteine to phenylalanine, this CDR3 has 15 amino acids. Of all the DNA, just the CDR3 is kept, 45 bases in frame from base 1. Clipping removes 6 bases from V and 1 base from J, with 9 as the unmatched junction base count. Material: peripheral blood mononuclear cells (PBMCs). The TCR sequence derives from a man aged 18-30 years with type 2 diabetes. The V and J segments used are TRBV19 and TRBJ2-7; 7 bases in between match TRBD1. The DNA reads as follows: TGTGCCAGTAGCGGGGACAGTAGACTTTCCTACGAGCAGTACTTC. It is translated as CASSGDSRLSYEQYF.